The clone carrying this T cell receptor beta chain was found many times. These data originate in a study of T cells in Graves' hyperthyroidism and ophthalmopathy. The CDR3 is made up of 14 amino acids. Trimming removed 3 bases from V and 4 bases from J, with 13 bases in between. Germline loops: CDR1 SNHLY, CDR2 FYNNEI. Authors of the study amplified TCR beta CDR3 regions from RNA transcripts. The HTBI set primed first-round TCR CDR3 RT-PCR. TCRdb used MiXCR to reprocess the multiplex PCR reads, holding one entry per CDR3 protein. This repertoire shows fewer than 550,000 distinct CDR3 sequences, 15% to 19% found once; its top ten account for 14%.

The specimen was blood. The V call is TRBV2, the J call TRBJ2-7, with D uncertain. This receptor was obtained from a young woman with Graves' hyperthyroidism. CDR3 sequence reads: CASSDRYYSYEQYF. The CDR3 region has the DNA TGTGCCAGCAGTGACAGATACTACAGTTACGAGCAGTACTTC.